Sequencing of this TCR beta chain was carried out in a study of vaccination effects on CD4 cells after COVID-19. Findings of the study overall: Clones induced by infection and by vaccine showed marked clonal contraction late after vaccination.

CDR1 is MNHEY and CDR2 is SVGAGI in the germline V gene. The trim removed 6 bases at V and 0 bases at J, leaving 5 bases unmatched. This CDR3 spans 15 amino acids. Generated by immunoSEQ multiplex PCR, the TCRdb table keeps only in-frame clones and is missing some. The sample consists of around 83,000 clones, 74% of them appearing once. Details on this clone: Its specificity is unknown.

CD4+ T cells specific for antigen were expanded with viral peptide pools by the ViraFEST assay before sequencing. Once cultured for roughly nine days, the cells underwent separation to obtain CD4+ T cells. IL-2 medium took the place of half the medium on both days 3 and 7. This specimen was CD4+ T cells from PBMCs cultured with HCoV-229E spike peptides, taken before COVID-19 vaccination. The chain employs TRBV6-5 and TRBJ2-1; 7 nucleotides line up with TRBD2. The receptor's source is a human donor who received a COVID-19 vaccine. This chain's CDR3 is CASRGGLSSYNEQFF. CDR3 DNA sequence: TGTGCCAGCAGGGGAGGGTTAAGCTCCTACAATGAGCAGTTCTTC.